The rows below give T cell receptor beta chains drawn from one sample of a study of blood T cell repertoires in COVID-19. Here immunoSEQ multiplex PCR was the method, and the copy in TCRdb shows in-frame clones only, minus some. The sample contains 150,000 to 200,000 clones, 70% to 85% of which appear only once. The specimen sequenced was peripheral blood. All receptors come from a woman aged 25 to 39 with acute or convalescent COVID-19. Both conserved end residues are part of each CDR3.

J gene	V gene	CDR3 protein
TRBJ2-7	TRBV11-2	CASSLRGQVRIYEQYF
TRBJ1-3	TRBV18	CASSPETKGNTIYF
TRBJ2-1	TRBV7-8	CASSFGLAGGYNEQFF
TRBJ2-6	TRBV2	CASSGYRMIASGANVLTF
TRBJ2-3	TRBV5-4	CASSRRGGSTDTQYF
TRBJ1-4	TRBV5-4	CASSWTAGSGNEKLFF
TRBJ2-3	TRBV28	CASREPGQGSDTQYF
TRBJ1-1	TRBV7-8	CASSSTEGWTEAFF
TRBJ1-1	TRBV19	CASSVPETGSNTEAFF
TRBJ1-2	TRBV28	CASSLEGLGYGYTF